The sample holds many counts of the clone carrying this T cell receptor beta chain. What it binds is unknown. Beta-chain TCR CDR3 regions were amplified from RNA transcripts. The library came from an HTBI-primed first-round RT-PCR and a second-round multiplex PCR. TCRdb itself ran the multiplex PCR reads through MiXCR, one entry per CDR3 protein. The sample includes over 450,000 distinct CDR3 sequences, approximately 15% of them seen just once. Other autoimmune diseases, uncontrolled infections, pregnancy or lactation ruled patients out of participation. This sample was taken from a study of Graves' ophthalmopathy and Graves' hyperthyroidism. Study summary: Before any treatment was given, at initial diagnosis, peripheral blood was collected. Findings and caveats of the study: Prediction of ophthalmopathy progression reached approximately 64% sensitivity and nearly 75% specificity. A majority of expanded thyroid clonotypes exceeding 0.001 frequency were likewise present in blood.

The CDR3 loop spans 13 amino acids. The germline gives CDR1 DFQATT, CDR2 SNEGSKA (reference sequence). Trimming removed 3 bases at V and 6 bases at J, with 14 bases between. Sample: blood. This rearrangement joins TRBV20-1 to TRBJ2-5; D possibly uses TRBD1 or TRBD2 (5 bases each). The receptor was derived from a woman younger than 45 with Graves' ophthalmopathy. CDR3 in DNA: TGCAGTGCTAGTCTGAGGGGTGGAAAGACCCAGTACTTC. Its translation: CSASLRGGKTQYF.